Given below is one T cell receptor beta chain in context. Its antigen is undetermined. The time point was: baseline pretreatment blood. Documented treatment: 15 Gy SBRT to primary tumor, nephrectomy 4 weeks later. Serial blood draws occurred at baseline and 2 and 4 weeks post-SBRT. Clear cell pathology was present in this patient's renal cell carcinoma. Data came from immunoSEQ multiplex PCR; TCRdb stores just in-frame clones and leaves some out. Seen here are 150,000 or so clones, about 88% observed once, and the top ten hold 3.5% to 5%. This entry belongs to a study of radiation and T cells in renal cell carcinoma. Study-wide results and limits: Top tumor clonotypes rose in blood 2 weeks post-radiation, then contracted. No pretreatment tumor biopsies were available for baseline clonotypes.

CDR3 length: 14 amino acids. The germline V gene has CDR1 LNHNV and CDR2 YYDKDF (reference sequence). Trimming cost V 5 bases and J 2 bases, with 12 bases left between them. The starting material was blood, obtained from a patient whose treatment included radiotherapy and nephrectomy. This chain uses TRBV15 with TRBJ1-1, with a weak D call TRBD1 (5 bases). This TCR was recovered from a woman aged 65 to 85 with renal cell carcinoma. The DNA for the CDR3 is TGTGCCACCAGCGGGGCAGGGAGCAACACTGAAGCTTTCTTT. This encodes CATSGAGSNTEAFF. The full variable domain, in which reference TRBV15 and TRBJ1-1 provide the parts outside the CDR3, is DAMVIQNPRYQVTQFGKPVTLSCSQTLNHNVMYWYQQKSSQAPKLLFHYYDKDFNNEADTPDNFQSRRPNTSFCFLDIRSPGLGDTAMYLCATSGAGSNTEAFFGQGTRLTVV.